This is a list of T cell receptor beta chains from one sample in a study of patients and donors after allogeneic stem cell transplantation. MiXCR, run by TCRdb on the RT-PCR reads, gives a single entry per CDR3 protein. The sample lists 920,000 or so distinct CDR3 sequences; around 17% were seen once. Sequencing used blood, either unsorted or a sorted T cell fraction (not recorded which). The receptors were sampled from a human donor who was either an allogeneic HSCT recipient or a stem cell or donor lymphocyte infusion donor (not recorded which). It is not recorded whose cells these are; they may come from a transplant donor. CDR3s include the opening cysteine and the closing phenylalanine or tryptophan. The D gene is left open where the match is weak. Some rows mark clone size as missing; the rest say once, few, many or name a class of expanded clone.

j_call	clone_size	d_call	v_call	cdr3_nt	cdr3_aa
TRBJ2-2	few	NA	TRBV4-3	TGCGCCAGCAGCCAAGGGGGTTCTAGAGGGAACCGGGAGCTGTTTTTT	CASSQGGSRGNRELFF
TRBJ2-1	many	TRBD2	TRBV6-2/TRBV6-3	TGTGCCAGCAGTCGTCGGGAGGAGTACAATGAGCAGTTCTTC	CASSRREEYNEQFF
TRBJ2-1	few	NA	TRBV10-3	TGTGCCATCAGTGAGGTCAACCCCAATGAGCAGTTCTTC	CAISEVNPNEQFF
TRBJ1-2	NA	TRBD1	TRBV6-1	TGTGCCAGCAGTGACCCGGGACAGATGGGATACACCTTC	CASSDPGQMGYTF
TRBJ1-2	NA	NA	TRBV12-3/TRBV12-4	TGTGCCAGCAGTTTAGAAGTAGGGACGGGCCGGTGGGGCTACACCTTC	CASSLEVGTGRWGYTF
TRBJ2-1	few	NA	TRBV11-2	TGTGCCAGCAGGACAACCTCGGTATCCTACAATGAGCAGTTCTTC	CASRTTSVSYNEQFF
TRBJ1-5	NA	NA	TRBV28	TGTGCCAGCACCCCGGACATTCGTTTTAGCAATCAGCCCCAGCATTTT	CASTPDIRFSNQPQHF
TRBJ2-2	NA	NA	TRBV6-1	TGTGCCGGCCGTCAACACACCGGGGAGCTGTTTTTT	CAGRQHTGELFF
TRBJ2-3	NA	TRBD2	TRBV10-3	TGTGCCATCAGGCGGACTAGCGGGAGCACAGATACGCAGTATTTT	CAIRRTSGSTDTQYF
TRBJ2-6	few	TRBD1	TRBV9	TGTGCCAGCAGCGTAGCACTGAGACAGGGAAGTCCTGGGGCCAACGTCCTGACTTTC	CASSVALRQGSPGANVLTF
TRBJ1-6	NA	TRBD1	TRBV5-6	TGTGCCAGCAGCCCTGCCGGGACAGGGAGAGGGCTGGATAATTCACCCCTCCACTTT	CASSPAGTGRGLDNSPLHF
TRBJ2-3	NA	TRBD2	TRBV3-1	TGTGCCAGCAGCCAAGAGGAGGGACTAGCGGGATCACAGGTGCAGTATTTT	CASSQEEGLAGSQVQYF
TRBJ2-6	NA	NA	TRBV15	TGTGCCACCAGCAGAGATGAGTGGGCTTATGGGGCCAACGTCCTGACTTTC	CATSRDEWAYGANVLTF
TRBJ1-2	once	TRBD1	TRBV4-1	TGCGCCAGCAGCCCGACAGGGGGCGACTATGGCTACACCTTC	CASSPTGGDYGYTF
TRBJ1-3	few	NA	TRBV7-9	TGTGCCAGCAGCAATAATGGGCGTGGAAACACCATATATTTT	CASSNNGRGNTIYF
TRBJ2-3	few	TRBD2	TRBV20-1	TGCAGTGCCAGTAAGCGGGATAGCACAGATACGCAGTATTTT	CSASKRDSTDTQYF
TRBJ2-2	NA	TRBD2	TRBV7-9	TGTGCCGAGTATAGCGGGAGTCCTCGGGGCACCGGGGAGCTGTTTTTT	CAEYSGSPRGTGELFF
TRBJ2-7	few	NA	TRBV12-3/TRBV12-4	TGTGCCAGCAGTTTAAGTCAGGGGTATCGCGAGCAGTACTTC	CASSLSQGYREQYF
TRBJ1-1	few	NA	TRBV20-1	TGCAGTGCTAGGAGGCAGGGTGAGAACACTGAAGCTTTCTTT	CSARRQGENTEAFF
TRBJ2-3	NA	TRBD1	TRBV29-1	TGCAGCGTTGTAAGGGGGAGTACAGGGGTCACGCAGTATTTT	CSVVRGSTGVTQYF
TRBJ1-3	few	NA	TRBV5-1	TGCGCCAGCAGCTTGGGAGGGTACGAAGGAAACACCATATATTTT	CASSLGGYEGNTIYF
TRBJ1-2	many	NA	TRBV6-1	TGTGCCAGCAGCCAAGCGGTTAATTATGGCTACACCTTC	CASSQAVNYGYTF